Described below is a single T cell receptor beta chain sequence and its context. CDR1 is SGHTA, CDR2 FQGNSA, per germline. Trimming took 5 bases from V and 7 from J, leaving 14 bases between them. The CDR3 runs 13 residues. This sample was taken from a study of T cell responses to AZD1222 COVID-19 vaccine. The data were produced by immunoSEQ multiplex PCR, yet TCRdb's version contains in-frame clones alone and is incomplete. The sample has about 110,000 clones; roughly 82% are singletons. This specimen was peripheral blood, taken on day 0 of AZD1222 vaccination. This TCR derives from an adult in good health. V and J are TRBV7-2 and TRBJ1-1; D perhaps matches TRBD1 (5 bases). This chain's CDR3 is CASSPRLDSEAFF. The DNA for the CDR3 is TGTGCCAGCAGCCCCCGTCTCGACAGTGAAGCTTTCTTT.